Listed below are T cell receptor beta chains from one sample, sequenced in a study of OX40 agonist ivuxolimab in advanced cancers. The data were produced by immunoSEQ multiplex PCR, yet TCRdb's version contains in-frame clones alone and is incomplete. The top ten clones hold over 9% of a sample with 65,000 to 95,000 clones, about 95% of them seen once. The sample here was CD4+ or CD8+ T cells sorted from blood, taken in a trial of the OX40 agonist ivuxolimab. All receptors come from an adult with an advanced solid tumor such as melanoma, head and neck, liver or kidney cancer. CDR3s include the opening cysteine and the closing phenylalanine or tryptophan. The D gene is left open where the match is weak. Clone size is not always given. Where it is, it says once, few, many or a class for expanded clones.

size	V	J	D	CDR3	DNA
-	TRBV30	TRBJ1-4	TRBD1	CAWSFPTGANEKLFF	TGTGCCTGGAGCTTCCCGACAGGGGCTAATGAAAAACTGTTTTTT
-	TRBV6-1	TRBJ2-1	TRBD2	CASSEEGVAGGLDEQFF	TGTGCCAGCAGTGAAGAAGGGGTGGCGGGAGGGCTAGATGAGCAGTTCTTC
-	TRBV6-5	TRBJ1-5	TRBD1	CASSWTGEQPQHF	TGTGCCAGCAGTTGGACAGGGGAACAGCCCCAGCATTTT
-	TRBV9	TRBJ1-2	-	CASSGDRSGYTF	TGTGCCAGCAGCGGGGATCGGAGCGGCTACACCTTC
-	TRBV11-1	TRBJ2-5	-	CASSLWVYWEGTPETQYF	TGTGCCAGCAGCTTATGGGTTTACTGGGAAGGGACTCCGGAGACCCAGTACTTC
-	TRBV7-9	TRBJ2-7	TRBD1	CASRSGQGYEQYF	TGTGCCAGCAGGTCGGGACAGGGTTACGAGCAGTACTTC
-	TRBV19	TRBJ2-1	TRBD2	CASMLAGYNEQFF	TGTGCCAGTATGTTAGCGGGATACAATGAGCAGTTCTTC
-	TRBV6-5	TRBJ1-6	-	CASSTSPGLNSPLHF	TGTGCCAGCAGTACCAGCCCGGGTCTCAATTCACCCCTCCACTTT
-	TRBV19	TRBJ2-2	-	CATGQYTGELFF	TGTGCCACCGGACAGTACACCGGGGAGCTGTTTTTT
-	TRBV19	TRBJ1-1	-	CASSINANTEAFF	TGTGCCAGTAGTATTAACGCGAACACTGAAGCTTTCTTT
once	TRBV25-1	TRBJ2-3	TRBD2	CASSQLLAGGSTDTQYF	TGTGCCAGCAGTCAACTCCTAGCGGGAGGCAGCACAGATACGCAGTATTTT
-	TRBV27	TRBJ1-5	-	CASSLGSNQPQHF	TGTGCCAGCAGTTTAGGTAGCAATCAGCCCCAGCATTTT
-	TRBV7-9	TRBJ1-3	TRBD1	CASSPRDSGNTIYF	TGTGCCAGCAGCCCCCGGGACAGTGGAAACACCATATATTTT
-	TRBV28	TRBJ2-1	TRBD1	CASSFLSRWDRGLTEQFF	TGTGCCAGCAGTTTCCTCAGTAGGTGGGACAGGGGGCTGACTGAGCAGTTCTTC
-	TRBV19	TRBJ2-2	-	CASSWGTATGELFF	TGTGCCAGTAGTTGGGGGACGGCCACCGGGGAGCTGTTTTTT
-	TRBV7-3	TRBJ1-1	-	CASSSGRNTEAFF	TGTGCCAGCAGCTCGGGACGGAACACTGAAGCTTTCTTT
-	TRBV15	TRBJ1-2	-	CATSRSRALETDGYTF	TGTGCCACCAGCAGATCTCGGGCCCTTGAGACGGATGGCTACACCTTC
-	TRBV7-9	TRBJ1-5	-	CASSLSGASNQPQHF	TGTGCCAGCAGCCTCTCCGGGGCCAGCAATCAGCCCCAGCATTTT
-	TRBV4-2	TRBJ2-1	-	CASSQSLGPLGQFF	TGTGCCAGCAGCCAATCCCTGGGGCCGTTGGGGCAGTTCTTC
-	TRBV28	TRBJ2-3	TRBD2	CASSLFLAGVGDTQYF	TGTGCCAGCAGTCTTTTTCTAGCGGGAGTGGGAGATACGCAGTATTTT
-	TRBV7-2	TRBJ2-1	-	CGGIEQFF	TGTGGGGGGATTGAGCAGTTCTTC
-	TRBV7-2	TRBJ2-1	TRBD2	CASSSPLRLAGGYNEQFF	TGTGCCAGCAGCTCCCCCCTGAGACTAGCGGGAGGGTACAATGAGCAGTTCTTC
-	TRBV18	TRBJ1-1	-	CASSPRGVSTEAFF	TGTGCCAGCTCACCTCGGGGAGTCTCCACTGAAGCTTTCTTT
-	TRBV7-9	TRBJ2-1	-	CASSAPGDRSYNEQFF	TGTGCCAGCAGCGCCCCAGGGGACCGCTCCTACAATGAGCAGTTCTTC
once	TRBV15	TRBJ1-2	-	CATSRDGLLYGYTF	TGTGCCACCAGCAGAGATGGGCTCCTCTATGGCTACACCTTC
-	TRBV6-6	TRBJ1-6	TRBD1	CASSFGQGWTPHF	TGTGCCAGCAGTTTCGGACAGGGTTGGACCCCGCACTTT
-	TRBV18	TRBJ1-1	-	CASSPMDRIHTEAFF	TGTGCCAGCTCACCTATGGACAGAATACACACTGAAGCTTTCTTT
-	TRBV5-6	TRBJ2-5	-	CASSLAGYETQYF	TGTGCCAGCAGCTTGGCAGGGTATGAGACCCAGTACTTC
-	TRBV7-7	TRBJ2-3	TRBD2	CASSLGTSSGDTQYF	TGTGCCAGCAGCTTAGGGACTAGTTCGGGAGATACGCAGTATTTT
-	TRBV27	TRBJ2-2	-	CASSPGLPGELFF	TGTGCCAGCAGTCCGGGGCTTCCCGGGGAGCTGTTTTTT
-	TRBV28	TRBJ2-7	-	CASSQTMASVTSYEQYF	TGTGCCAGCAGCCAAACGATGGCGAGCGTGACTTCCTACGAGCAGTACTTC
-	TRBV10-3	TRBJ1-6	TRBD1	CAISEGDRNSPLHF	TGTGCCATCAGTGAAGGGGACAGAAATTCACCCCTCCACTTT
once	TRBV7-6	TRBJ1-2	-	CASSLAGESSYTF	TGTGCCAGCAGCTTAGCAGGGGAATCTAGCTACACCTTC
-	TRBV2	TRBJ1-2	-	CASIGQVPRGGYTF	TGTGCCAGCATTGGGCAGGTACCCAGAGGGGGCTACACCTTC
-	TRBV27	TRBJ2-2	-	CASSFIFQGTTGELFF	TGTGCCAGCAGTTTCATATTTCAGGGTACAACCGGGGAGCTGTTTTTT
once	TRBV10-3	TRBJ1-1	TRBD1	CAISQGETLNTEAFF	TGTGCCATCAGCCAGGGGGAAACCCTCAACACTGAAGCTTTCTTT
-	TRBV6-1	TRBJ1-4	-	CATRQPATNEKLFF	TGTGCCACACGACAGCCCGCAACTAATGAAAAACTGTTTTTT
once	TRBV5-4	TRBJ2-3	TRBD2	CASSGLADTQYF	TGTGCCAGCAGCGGACTAGCAGATACGCAGTATTTT
-	TRBV5-1	TRBJ1-3	-	CASSLQGSVDTIYF	TGCGCCAGCAGCTTACAGGGTAGTGTCGACACCATATATTTT
-	TRBV28	TRBJ2-7	-	CASSHPGLHPYEQYF	TGTGCCAGCAGTCATCCGGGACTGCACCCCTACGAGCAGTACTTC
-	TRBV5-4	TRBJ1-1	-	CASSLQGYTEAFF	TGTGCCAGCAGCTTGCAAGGGTACACTGAAGCTTTCTTT
-	TRBV5-6	TRBJ2-7	-	CASSLPLGYEQYF	TGTGCCAGCAGCCTGCCACTGGGCTACGAGCAGTACTTC
-	TRBV5-1	TRBJ2-3	TRBD2	CASSFPQREGSTDTQYF	TGCGCCAGCAGCTTCCCCCAGCGGGAAGGGAGCACAGATACGCAGTATTTT
-	TRBV9	TRBJ2-1	-	CASSLERSEQFF	TGTGCCAGCAGCCTCGAGCGTAGTGAGCAGTTCTTC
-	TRBV5-1	TRBJ2-1	-	CASQGSSYNEQFF	TGCGCCAGCCAGGGAAGCTCCTACAATGAGCAGTTCTTC
once	TRBV7-2	TRBJ1-1	-	CASSLPTARGEAFF	TGTGCCAGCAGCTTACCTACAGCCCGTGGTGAAGCTTTCTTT
once	TRBV28	TRBJ1-2	-	CASSFHGGYGYTF	TGTGCCAGCAGTTTCCACGGAGGGTATGGCTACACCTTC
-	TRBV7-2	TRBJ2-7	-	CASSLGPEQYF	TGTGCCAGCAGCTTAGGGCCCGAGCAGTACTTC
-	TRBV29-1	TRBJ2-5	-	CSVEKESDYQETQYF	TGCAGCGTTGAAAAGGAGTCGGACTACCAAGAGACCCAGTACTTC
-	TRBV11-2	TRBJ2-7	-	CASSPDTAYEQYF	TGTGCCAGCAGCCCCGACACGGCCTACGAGCAGTACTTC
-	TRBV7-3	TRBJ2-5	-	CASSLDGFQETQYF	TGTGCCAGCAGCTTAGATGGGTTCCAAGAGACCCAGTACTTC
-	TRBV19	TRBJ2-6	-	CASSISSSGANVLTF	TGTGCCAGTAGTATTTCCAGCTCTGGGGCCAACGTCCTGACTTTC
-	TRBV27	TRBJ2-3	-	CASSSLAEVTDTQYF	TGTGCCAGCAGTTCGTTGGCAGAGGTCACAGATACGCAGTATTTT
-	TRBV6-5	TRBJ2-7	-	CASNPSGDHEQYF	TGTGCCAGCAATCCGTCAGGGGACCACGAGCAGTACTTC